One and the same sample provided the 23 T cell receptor beta chains below, sequenced in a study of human T cells and chemical hapten exposure. Time point described: patch test 2, 6 weeks after DPC sensitization. Noted treatment: therapeutic diphenylcyclopropenone sensitization with weekly scalp DPC. TCRdb reanalysed the RACE reads using MiXCR and keeps one entry per CDR3 protein. The sample has over 70,000 distinct CDR3 sequences, under 14% seen once. The material was whole blood, obtained in connection with sensitization to the hapten diphenylcyclopropenone (DPC). The receptor source for this set is a man aged 18 to 29 with alopecia areata. Some clones in this sample may be carry-over from other donors' samples.

This clonotype has at least ten counts. The chain is built from TRBV6-2 or TRBV6-3 and TRBJ2-7; TRBD2 might be the D (5 bases). V lost 8 bases to trimming and J lost 0 bases, with 8 bases between them. CDR1 and CDR2 (germline): MNHEY, SVGEGT. CDR3 length: 12 residues. The CDR3 DNA reads as TGTGCCAGCTCCGGGGTCTCCTACGAGCAGTACTTC. It codes for CASSGVSYEQYF.

This clonotype showed up just a few times. The chain has TRBV20-1 and TRBJ2-3; 7 bases agree with TRBD2. The V and J ends lost 3 bases and 3 bases, in that order; junction bases with no gene match: 12. CDR1 and CDR2 from the germline V gene are DFQATT and SNEGSKA (reference sequence). This CDR3 has 16 amino acids. The chain's CDR3 is CSASLRGGWVTDTQYF. CDR3 in DNA: TGCAGTGCTAGCCTGCGGGGAGGGTGGGTGACAGATACGCAGTATTTT.

There are a few counts of this clonotype. CDR3 residues: CASSSNSRWETQYF. DNA of the CDR3: TGTGCCAGCAGTTCTAACAGCCGTTGGGAGACCCAGTACTTC. The chain carries TRBV12-3 or TRBV12-4 and TRBJ2-5; no reliable D call. CDR3 length: 14 amino acids. V lost 4 bases and J 5 bases, leaving 14 bases between the germline ends.

This clonotype was found a few times. The chain links TRBV7-6 to TRBJ2-2; 12 bases align to TRBD2. With 5 bases clipped from V and 0 bases from J, the junction kept 4 bases outside the gene matches. The CDR3 sequence is 17 residues long. Germline loops: CDR1 SGHVS, CDR2 FNYEAQ. The chain's CDR3 is CASSLTSGGTNTGELFF. In DNA, the CDR3 is TGTGCCAGCAGCCTGACTAGCGGGGGAACGAACACCGGGGAGCTGTTTTTT.

The sample holds a few counts of this clonotype. The chain carries TRBV4-3 and TRBJ1-4; 8 bases line up with TRBD1. The CDR3 sequence is 15 residues long. V trimming: 1 base; J trimming: 10 bases; junction bases outside the gene matches: 8. Germline assignment: CDR1 LGHNA and CDR2 YSLEER. CDR3 sequence: CASSQAAGGMGKLFF. In DNA, the CDR3 is TGCGCCAGCAGCCAAGCGGCAGGGGGCATGGGAAAACTGTTTTTT.

This clonotype was observed a few times. The rearrangement joins TRBV5-1 to TRBJ1-4; maybe TRBD1 (5 bases). This CDR3 spans 13 amino acids. Germline values: CDR1 SGHRS, CDR2 YFSETQ. V lost 0 bases to trimming and J lost 6 bases, with 6 bases between them. CDR3 region: CASSLGQHEKLFF. The CDR3 DNA reads TGCGCCAGCAGCTTGGGACAGCATGAAAAACTGTTTTTT.

This clonotype has a handful of counts. The chain couples TRBV6-5 to TRBJ2-7, with TRBD2 identical over 8 bases. CDR1 is MNHEY and CDR2 is SVGAGI in the germline V gene. Unmatched junction bases numbered 0, after V lost 0 bases and J lost 5 bases. This CDR3 has 13 residues. The CDR3 DNA is TGTGCCAGCAGTTACTCGACTAGCGACGAGCAGTACTTC. Its translation is CASSYSTSDEQYF.

This clonotype was picked up a small number of times. V is TRBV5-1 and J is TRBJ1-2; D is unresolved. V gave up 2 bases and J gave up 7 bases, with 6 bases separating them. This CDR3 contains 11 residues. Germline assignment: CDR1 SGHRS and CDR2 YFSETQ. The CDR3 protein is CASSFGIGYTF. The CDR3 bases are TGCGCCAGCAGCTTCGGAATTGGCTACACCTTC.

This clonotype was picked up many times. The chain is built from TRBV11-1 and TRBJ2-7; D is uncertain. Germline CDR1 reads SGHAT; CDR2 reads FQDESV (reference sequence). The CDR3 has 12 amino acids. V was trimmed by 1 base and J by 6 bases, leaving 7 bases between them. DNA for the CDR3: TGTGCCAGCAGCTTAGACAAGGCCGAGCAGTACGTC. As protein: CASSLDKAEQYV.

V is TRBV6-5 and J is TRBJ2-7, with 9 bases aligning to TRBD1. This CDR3 has 15 residues. Germline CDR1 is MNHEY and CDR2 is SVGAGI. J gave up 5 bases and V 2 bases, and 7 bases lay outside the gene matches. The DNA for the CDR3 is TGTGCCAGCAGTTACGTGGGGACAGGGCGCAACGAGCAGTACTTC. Amino acid sequence: CASSYVGTGRNEQYF.

This clonotype was seen ten or more times. The chain employs TRBV20-1 and TRBJ2-7; D is ambiguous. This CDR3 comprises 14 residues. Germline V gives CDR1 DFQATT, CDR2 SNEGSKA (reference sequence). The V gene lost 1 base and the J gene lost 6 bases, with 16 bases spanning the gap. The CDR3 DNA reads TGCAGTGCTAGAGGACACCCCGGGCTTTTCGAGCAGTACTTC. Translating it yields CSARGHPGLFEQYF.

This clonotype was detected only a few times. The V gene is TRBV7-3, the J gene TRBJ2-1, with 7 bases aligning to TRBD1. Germline lookup yields CDR1 SGHTA and CDR2 FQGTGA. The CDR3 length is 15 residues. Unmatched junction bases numbered 14, after V lost 6 bases and J lost 9 bases. The CDR3 loop is CASSNRQGLRGEQFF. CDR3 in DNA: TGTGCCAGCAGTAACCGACAGGGCCTAAGGGGTGAGCAGTTCTTC.

The CDR3 sequence: CASSLDKTYEQYV. The CDR3 region has the DNA TGTGCCAGCAGTTTAGACAAGACCTACGAGCAGTACGTC. The genes are TRBV28 and TRBJ2-7; D unclear. Between the trimmed V and J ends, which lost 2 bases and 2 bases, there was a span of 7 bases. The germline V gene has CDR1 MDHEN and CDR2 SYDVKM. This CDR3 has 13 amino acids.

V is TRBV7-9 and J is TRBJ2-5, with D possibly being TRBD2 (6 bases). This CDR3 has 17 amino acids. Trimming took 5 bases from V and 0 from J, leaving 19 bases between them. Germline values: CDR1 SEHNR, CDR2 FQNEAQ (reference sequence). CDR3 amino acids: CASSLPGRGAYQETQYF. The CDR3 DNA reads as TGTGCCAGCAGCCTACCGGGACGCGGGGCGTACCAAGAGACCCAGTACTTC.

This chain links TRBV11-1 with TRBJ2-1; 10 bases are a match to TRBD2. V dropped 4 bases and J dropped 3; count of bases not matched to a gene: 3. In germline, CDR1 is SGHAT, CDR2 FQDESV (reference sequence). There are 15 residues in the CDR3. The CDR3 region is CASSYSGGFYNEQFF. CDR3 sequence (DNA): TGTGCCAGCAGCTATAGCGGGGGGTTCTACAATGAGCAGTTCTTC.

This clonotype was counted many times. CDR3 region: CATSDLHYDKQGRLTDTQYF. The DNA of the CDR3 is TGTGCCACCAGTGATTTGCACTACGACAAACAGGGGCGTCTCACAGATACGCAGTATTTT. This rearrangement joins TRBV24-1 to TRBJ2-3; 7 bases are shared with TRBD1. V gave up 0 bases and J gave up 2 bases; unmatched junction bases: 16. The germline CDR1 and CDR2 sequences are KGHDR and SFDVKD. The CDR3 extends over 20 amino acids.

This clonotype was seen more than once but under ten times. This chain links TRBV11-2 with TRBJ2-3; unclear D gene. The CDR3 loop spans 18 amino acids. Trimming pared 0 bases from V and 0 bases from J, leaving 16 bases between. Per the germline V gene, CDR1 is SGHAT and CDR2 is FQNNGV. The CDR3 sequence: CASSLDPTATSSTDTQYF. CDR3 DNA: TGTGCCAGCAGCTTAGACCCGACGGCTACCAGTAGCACAGATACGCAGTATTTT.

Comment on this clonotype: One junction end disagrees with the germline gene, perhaps due to a read error. J is TRBJ2-2 and V is TRBV2; D may match TRBD1 or TRBD2 (5 bases each). The CDR3 loop spans 14 amino acids. Germline lookup yields CDR1 SNHLY and CDR2 FYNNEI. The CDR3 DNA is TGTGACAGCACCAGGGACCCGAACACCGGGGAGCTGTTTTTT. The encoded protein is CDSTRDPNTGELFF.

The rearrangement joins TRBV4-2 to TRBJ1-2, with no clear D. The germline V gene has CDR1 LGHNA and CDR2 YNFKEQ. The germline V and J ends were trimmed by 0 bases and 5 bases, with 7 bases remaining between them. This CDR3 has 13 amino acids. The CDR3 here is CASSQEGGYGYTF. The CDR3 region has the DNA TGTGCCAGCAGCCAAGAGGGAGGATATGGCTACACCTTC.

This clonotype was observed many times. The CDR3 DNA reads as TGTGCCAGCAGGAATGGGAAGGGTGCCTACGAGCAGTACTTC. Its protein product is CASRNGKGAYEQYF. The V call is TRBV12-3 or TRBV12-4, the J call TRBJ2-7, with no clear D. The ends were cut back, 6 bases at V and 2 bases at J, with 14 bases in the middle. The length of the CDR3 is 14 residues.

The chain couples TRBV6-5 to TRBJ1-3; no clear D. Germline lookup yields CDR1 MNHEY and CDR2 SVGAGI. This CDR3 has 17 residues. The V gene lost 5 bases and the J gene lost 0 bases, with 17 bases spanning the gap. In DNA, the CDR3 is TGTGCCAGCAGTGCCCGCCGGGCAACGATCTCTGGAAACACCATATATTTT. Its translation: CASSARRATISGNTIYF.

The chain is built from TRBV6-1 and TRBJ2-5; TRBD1 aligns across 9 bases. There are 13 residues in the CDR3. The ends lost 6 bases at V and 1 base at J; junction bases unmatched: 0. Germline V gives CDR1 MNHNS, CDR2 SASEGT. CDR3 DNA: TGTGCCAGCAGGACAGGGGGCCAAGAGACCCAGTACTTC. This codes for CASRTGGQETQYF.

CDR3 sequence: CASRLDRANEKLFF. The DNA of the CDR3 is TGTGCCAGCAGACTCGACAGGGCTAATGAAAAACTGTTTTTT. The rearrangement links TRBV7-9 to TRBJ1-4; 7 bases line up with TRBD1. V shed 6 bases and J 3 bases; nucleotides not matched to a gene: 4. This CDR3 has 14 residues. Per the germline V gene, CDR1 is SEHNR and CDR2 is FQNEAQ (reference sequence).